One and the same sample provided the 21 T cell receptor beta chains below, sequenced in a study of blood T cell repertoires in COVID-19. Method: immunoSEQ multiplex PCR; TCRdb's copy keeps in-frame clones and lacks some. This table has 52,000 or so clones, 70% to 90% appearing once. Sequencing used peripheral blood. The source of these receptors is a human donor in a cohort sampled during active COVID-19.

This chain connects TRBV6-5 to TRBJ2-1, with 11 bases matching TRBD2. Trimming cost V 4 bases and J 3 bases; bases outside gene matches: 2. CDR1 is MNHEY and CDR2 is SVGAGI in the germline V gene. There are 15 residues in the CDR3. Written as DNA, the CDR3 is TGTGCCAGCAGTTCGGGACTAGCGGACTACAATGAGCAGTTCTTC. Translated, it gives CASSSGLADYNEQFF.

V gene TRBV25-1 combines with J gene TRBJ1-1; 9 bases match TRBD1. The CDR3 extends over 11 amino acids. Germline-derived CDR1 and CDR2 are MGHDK and SYGVNS. The junction had 2 bases not matched to a gene; V was cut back by 4 bases and J by 11 bases. CDR3 protein: CASSAGQGAFF. CDR3 in DNA: TGTGCCAGCAGTGCAGGACAGGGGGCTTTCTTT.

The rearrangement links TRBV7-9 to TRBJ1-2, with TRBD1 as a possible D gene (5 bases). The CDR3 is 13 amino acids. V was cut by 1 base and J by 6 bases, with 9 bases left in between. CDR1 and CDR2 from the germline V gene are SEHNR and FQNEAQ (reference sequence). The chain's CDR3 is CASSLVSRDGYTF. The CDR3 nucleotides are TGTGCCAGCAGCTTAGTCAGCAGGGATGGCTACACCTTC.

Only one count was recorded for this clone. V and J are TRBV4-1 and TRBJ1-6; D remains ambiguous. The germline V and J ends were trimmed by 0 bases and 8 bases, with 11 bases remaining between them. This CDR3 has 15 amino acids. Germline V CDR1 and CDR2: MGHRA, YSYEKL. The CDR3 DNA follows: TGCGCCAGCAGCCAAGATAGAAACGGGTATTCACCCCTCCACTTT. This sequence encodes CASSQDRNGYSPLHF.

The chain has TRBV7-3 and TRBJ2-1, with 10 bases that match TRBD2. Germline V gene lookup returns CDR1 SGHTA and CDR2 FQGTGA. With 4 bases clipped from V and 9 bases from J, the junction kept 12 bases outside the gene matches. The CDR3 length is 16 residues. The CDR3 is CASSSQAGGAGSEQFF. The CDR3 DNA sequence: TGTGCCAGCAGCTCTCAAGCGGGAGGGGCGGGGAGTGAGCAGTTCTTC. Based on the CDR3 plus reference TRBV7-3 and TRBJ2-1, the full variable domain is GAGVSQTPSNKVTEKGKYVELRCDPISGHTALYWYRQSLGQGPEFLIYFQGTGAADDSGLPNDRFFAVRPEGSVSTLKIQRTERGDSAVYLCASSSQAGGAGSEQFFGPGTRLTVL.

The chain links TRBV7-9 to TRBJ2-7; D not resolved. There are 14 residues in the CDR3. Germline CDR1 and CDR2: SEHNR and FQNEAQ (reference sequence). Trimming left V 1 base short and J 2 bases short, with 9 bases between. The CDR3 DNA follows: TGTGCCAGCAGCTTAGACAGAACCCCCTACGAGCAGTACTTC. Protein product: CASSLDRTPYEQYF.

The V and J genes are TRBV29-1 and TRBJ2-1, with TRBD1 as a possible D gene (6 bases). Trimming took off 6 bases at V and 7 bases at J, with 13 bases between the two ends. Germline assignment: CDR1 SQVTM and CDR2 ANQGSEA. CDR3 length: 12 amino acids. CDR3 DNA sequence: TGCAGCGTCCAACAGGGACCGAATGAGCAGTTCTTC. Encoded protein: CSVQQGPNEQFF.

The rearrangement uses TRBV18 and TRBJ2-7; D perhaps matches TRBD1 (6 bases). The V and J ends lost 3 bases and 7 bases respectively, with 19 bases between them. Germline V gene data show CDR1 as KGHSH and CDR2 as LQKENI. This CDR3 contains 15 residues. The CDR3 nucleotides are TGTGCCAGCTCACCGAACAGGGTCGAGTTGGGTGAGCAGTACTTC. Translation: CASSPNRVELGEQYF.

This clone was detected only a few times. V and J are TRBV24-1 and TRBJ2-7; D unresolved. Germline loops: CDR1 KGHDR, CDR2 SFDVKD. V lost 8 bases and J lost 2, with 15 bases in between. The length of the CDR3 is 14 residues. The CDR3 DNA is TGTGCCACCACTCTGGCAGGCAATCCCTACGAGCAGTACTTC. It encodes CATTLAGNPYEQYF.

This chain connects TRBV27 to TRBJ2-6, with 12 nucleotides matching TRBD1. Per germline, CDR1 MNHEY and CDR2 SMNVEV (reference sequence). The CDR3 is 17 residues long. The trim removed 6 bases at V and 2 bases at J, leaving 5 bases unmatched. The CDR3 loop reads CASRGDRGQAGANVLTF. CDR3 sequence (DNA): TGTGCCAGCAGAGGGGACAGGGGGCAGGCTGGGGCCAACGTCCTGACTTTC. Variable domain in full (rest from reference TRBV27 and TRBJ2-6): EAQVTQNPRYLITVTGKKLTVTCSQNMNHEYMSWYRQDPGLGLRQIYYSMNVEVTDKGDVPEGYKVSRKEKRNFPLILESPSPNQTSLYFCASRGDRGQAGANVLTFGAGSRLTVL.

With regard to this clone: One end of the junction varies from germline; a read error may be responsible. The chain combines TRBV12-5 with TRBJ1-1; 10 bases agree with TRBD1. This CDR3 is 13 amino acids long. Germline CDR1 is LGHNT and CDR2 is FRNRAP. The CDR3 sequence is CASGSGQGPGVLF. The CDR3 bases are TGTGCTAGTGGTTCGGGACAGGGGCCCGGGGTTCTCTTT.

The rearrangement uses TRBV13 and TRBJ2-1; the match to TRBD2 covers 7 bases. Germline CDR1 PRHDT, CDR2 FYEKMQ (reference sequence). This CDR3 spans 17 amino acids. With V trimmed by 5 bases and J by 6 bases, 16 bases remained unmatched. The CDR3 DNA is TGTGCCAGCAGCCCCAAGGGACTACTCATAGTTATCAATGAGCAGTTCTTC. Protein sequence: CASSPKGLLIVINEQFF.

The chain carries TRBV6-6 and TRBJ1-1; 8 bases fit TRBD1. The germline CDR1 and CDR2 sequences are MNHNY and SVGAGI (reference sequence). J gave up 0 bases and V 2 bases, and 5 bases lay outside the gene matches. The CDR3 has 16 residues. The CDR3 spells CASSYVQGGMNTEAFF. The DNA for the CDR3 is TGTGCCAGCAGTTACGTACAGGGGGGGATGAACACTGAAGCTTTCTTT.

This CDR3 reads CASSNRQGVNEQFF. In DNA form, the CDR3 reads TGTGCCAGTAGTAACCGACAGGGGGTCAATGAGCAGTTCTTC. The V gene is TRBV19, the J gene TRBJ2-1; 9 nucleotides line up with TRBD1. V shed 4 bases and J 6 bases; nucleotides not matched to a gene: 4. Germline V lookup: CDR1 LNHDA, CDR2 SQIVND (reference sequence). The CDR3 is 14 residues long.

This clone appeared once. The CDR3 loop is CASSYSTDSGNTIYF. CDR3 nucleotide sequence: TGTGCCAGCAGTTACTCAACAGACTCTGGAAACACCATATATTTT. This chain joins TRBV6-6 and TRBJ1-3; D gene ambiguous. Deletions cut 0 bases from V and 0 bases from J, with 6 bases between. Germline loops: CDR1 MNHNY, CDR2 SVGAGI (reference sequence). The CDR3 length is 15 residues.

The rearrangement links TRBV20-1 to TRBJ1-2, with TRBD1 as a possible D gene (5 bases). The CDR3 is 11 residues long. V was shortened by 7 bases and J by 4 bases, with 10 bases between the two germline ends. CDR1 and CDR2 (germline): DFQATT, SNEGSKA (reference sequence). The CDR3 reads CSGQYSYGYTF. Here the CDR3 DNA reads TGCAGTGGACAGTACTCCTATGGCTACACCTTC.

V gene TRBV29-1 combines with J gene TRBJ2-7; 13 nucleotides line up with TRBD2. Looked up from germline, CDR1 is SQVTM and CDR2 is ANQGSEA. This CDR3 spans 16 amino acids. After removal of 0 bases from V and 7 bases from J, the junction contained 9 bases not matched to a gene. The CDR3 DNA reads TGCAGCGTTGAAGATCCAACTAGCGGGAGGGCGGGGGAGCAGTACTTC. It translates to CSVEDPTSGRAGEQYF.

In DNA form, the CDR3 reads TGTGCCAGCAGCTTGGGGTTTAGCGGAGAGAGCTCCTACAATGAGCAGTTCTTC. Translation: CASSLGFSGESSYNEQFF. The chain has TRBV5-4 and TRBJ2-1; perhaps TRBD2 as D (6 bases). This CDR3 is built from 18 residues. The germline V gene encodes CDR1 SGHNT and CDR2 YYREEE (reference sequence). With 0 bases removed from V and 0 bases from J, the gap between germline ends came to 16 bases.

This chain connects TRBV7-2 to TRBJ1-4; a weak D match, TRBD1 (5 bases). Germline lookup yields CDR1 SGHTA and CDR2 FQGNSA. V was trimmed by 7 bases and J by 0 bases, leaving 9 bases between them. This CDR3 contains 14 residues. The CDR3: CASNRGATNEKLFF. CDR3 nucleotide sequence: TGTGCCAGCAACCGGGGGGCAACTAATGAAAAACTGTTTTTT.

The chain is built from TRBV6-2 or TRBV6-3 and TRBJ1-2; a weak D match, TRBD1 (5 bases). This CDR3 is built from 16 residues. Germline V gene data show CDR1 as MNHEY and CDR2 as SVGEGT. V lost 4 bases and J lost 4, with 19 bases in between. CDR3 sequence reads: CASSSQTYRSSYGYTF. The CDR3 DNA reads as TGTGCCAGCAGTTCACAAACCTACAGGAGTAGCTATGGCTACACCTTC.

V and J are TRBV7-2 and TRBJ2-5; 13 bases are a match to TRBD2. The V segment lost 5 bases and the J segment 4 bases; nucleotides outside the gene matches: 10. Germline CDR1 and CDR2: SGHTA and FQGNSA. The CDR3 has 17 residues. The CDR3 DNA reads as TGTGCCAGCAGCCCACAACTAGCGGGAGGGCCGAGAGAGACCCAGTACTTC. Its protein product is CASSPQLAGGPRETQYF.